The T cell receptor beta chain under discussion was sequenced for a study of cytomegalovirus exposure and HLA in healthy donors. The overall study: Out of 150 million to 200 million T cells, an earlier analysis found 117 million unique TCR beta sequences in total. HLA-typed donors contributed about 85 million unique TCRs, which were held in an early data release.

60 Vbeta and 13 Jbeta primers were used in PCR. Only in-frame clones appear in the TCRdb table, and some are missing; sequencing was by immunoSEQ multiplex PCR. The sample yields 150,000 to 200,000 clones, around 80% seen once. All donors participated as healthy donors of bone marrow. Material: PBMCs. The TCR comes from a man in his late teens or twenties in good health and CMV-seronegative.

This chain's CDR3 is CASSASSGVGYEQYF. Written as DNA, the CDR3 is TGTGCCAGCAGCGCATCTAGCGGGGTAGGGTACGAGCAGTACTTC. The J gene is TRBJ2-7, the V gene TRBV7-2; TRBD2 agrees at 9 bases. J was trimmed by 4 bases and V by 5 bases; bases with no gene match: 9. Germline CDR1 SGHTA, CDR2 FQGNSA. The CDR3 has 15 amino acids.